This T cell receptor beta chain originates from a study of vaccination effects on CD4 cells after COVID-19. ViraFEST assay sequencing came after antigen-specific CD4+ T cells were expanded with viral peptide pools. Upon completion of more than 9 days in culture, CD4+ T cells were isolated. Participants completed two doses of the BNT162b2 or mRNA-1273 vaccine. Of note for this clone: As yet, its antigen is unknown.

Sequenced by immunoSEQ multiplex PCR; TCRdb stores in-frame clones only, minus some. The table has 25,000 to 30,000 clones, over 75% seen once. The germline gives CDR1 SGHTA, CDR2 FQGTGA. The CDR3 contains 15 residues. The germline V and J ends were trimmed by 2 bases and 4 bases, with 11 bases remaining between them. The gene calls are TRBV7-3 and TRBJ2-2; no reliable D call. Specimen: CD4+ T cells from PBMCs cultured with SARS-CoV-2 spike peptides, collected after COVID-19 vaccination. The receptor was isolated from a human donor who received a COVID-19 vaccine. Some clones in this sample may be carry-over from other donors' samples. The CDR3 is CASSLGYPGTGELFF. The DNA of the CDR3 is TGTGCCAGCAGCTTAGGCTACCCAGGCACCGGGGAGCTGTTTTTT. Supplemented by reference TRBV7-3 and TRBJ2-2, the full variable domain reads GAGVSQTPSNKVTEKGKYVELRCDPISGHTALYWYRQSLGQGPEFLIYFQGTGAADDSGLPNDRFFAVRPEGSVSTLKIQRTERGDSAVYLCASSLGYPGTGELFFGEGSRLTVL.